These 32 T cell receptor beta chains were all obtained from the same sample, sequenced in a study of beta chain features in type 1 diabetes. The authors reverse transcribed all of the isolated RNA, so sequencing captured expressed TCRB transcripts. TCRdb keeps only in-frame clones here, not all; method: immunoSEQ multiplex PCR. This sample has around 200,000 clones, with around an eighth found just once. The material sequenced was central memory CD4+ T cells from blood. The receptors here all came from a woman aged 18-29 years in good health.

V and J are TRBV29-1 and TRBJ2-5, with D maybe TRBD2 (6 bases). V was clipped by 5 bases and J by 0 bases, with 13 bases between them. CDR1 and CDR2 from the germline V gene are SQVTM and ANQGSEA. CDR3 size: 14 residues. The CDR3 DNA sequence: TGCAGCGTTCAGGCTAGCGCGAACCAAGAGACCCAGTACTTC. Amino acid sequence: CSVQASANQETQYF.

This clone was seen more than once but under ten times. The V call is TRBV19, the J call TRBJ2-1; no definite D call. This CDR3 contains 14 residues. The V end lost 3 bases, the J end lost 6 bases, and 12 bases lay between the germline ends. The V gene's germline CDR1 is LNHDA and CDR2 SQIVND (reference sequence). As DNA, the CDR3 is TGTGCCAGTAGTATGTCCTACCGAGTCAATGAGCAGTTCTTC. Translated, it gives CASSMSYRVNEQFF.

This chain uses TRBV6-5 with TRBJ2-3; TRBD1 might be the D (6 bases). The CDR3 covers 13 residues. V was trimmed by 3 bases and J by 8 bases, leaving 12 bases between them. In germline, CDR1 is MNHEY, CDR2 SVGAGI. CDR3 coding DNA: TGTGCCAGCAGTTATTCCCTAGGGGGTACGCAGTATTTT. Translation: CASSYSLGGTQYF.

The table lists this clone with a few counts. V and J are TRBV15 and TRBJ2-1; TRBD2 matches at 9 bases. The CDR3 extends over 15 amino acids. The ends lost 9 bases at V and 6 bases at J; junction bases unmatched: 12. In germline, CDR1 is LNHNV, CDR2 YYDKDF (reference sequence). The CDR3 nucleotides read TGTGCCACGGCGATGCGGCTAGCGGGAATCAATGAGCAGTTCTTC. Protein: CATAMRLAGINEQFF.

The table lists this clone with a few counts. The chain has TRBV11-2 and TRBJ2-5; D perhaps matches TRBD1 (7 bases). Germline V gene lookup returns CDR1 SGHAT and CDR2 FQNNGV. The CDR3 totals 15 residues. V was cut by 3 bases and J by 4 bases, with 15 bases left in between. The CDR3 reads CASSFNRGGGETQYF. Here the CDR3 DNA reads TGTGCCAGCAGCTTCAACAGGGGAGGAGGAGAGACCCAGTACTTC.

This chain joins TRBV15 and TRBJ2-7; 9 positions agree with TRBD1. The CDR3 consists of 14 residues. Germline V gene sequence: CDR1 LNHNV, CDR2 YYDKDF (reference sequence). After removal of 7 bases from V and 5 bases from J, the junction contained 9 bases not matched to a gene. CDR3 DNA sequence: TGTGCCACCAACCAGGGGGACAGGGTTAACGAGCAGTACTTC. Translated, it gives CATNQGDRVNEQYF. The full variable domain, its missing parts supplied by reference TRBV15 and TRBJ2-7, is DAMVIQNPRYQVTQFGKPVTLSCSQTLNHNVMYWYQQKSSQAPKLLFHYYDKDFNNEADTPDNFQSRRPNTSFCFLDIRSPGLGDTAMYLCATNQGDRVNEQYFGPGTRLTVT.

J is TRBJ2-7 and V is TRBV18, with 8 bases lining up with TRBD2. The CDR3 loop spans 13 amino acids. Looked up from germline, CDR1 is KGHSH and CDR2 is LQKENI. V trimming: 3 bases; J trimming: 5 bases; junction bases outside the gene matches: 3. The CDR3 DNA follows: TGTGCCAGCTCACCGACTAGCGCGAACGAGCAGTACTTC. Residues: CASSPTSANEQYF.

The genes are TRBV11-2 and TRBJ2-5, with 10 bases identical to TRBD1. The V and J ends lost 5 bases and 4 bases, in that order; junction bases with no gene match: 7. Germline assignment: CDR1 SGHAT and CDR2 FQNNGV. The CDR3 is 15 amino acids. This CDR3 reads CASSRRQGAGETQYF. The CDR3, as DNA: TGTGCCAGCAGCAGGAGACAGGGGGCGGGAGAGACCCAGTACTTC.

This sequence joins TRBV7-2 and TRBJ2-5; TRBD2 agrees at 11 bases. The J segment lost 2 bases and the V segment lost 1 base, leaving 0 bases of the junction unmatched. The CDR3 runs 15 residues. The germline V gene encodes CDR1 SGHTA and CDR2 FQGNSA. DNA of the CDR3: TGTGCCAGCAGCTTAGGACTAGCGGGGCAAGAGACCCAGTACTTC. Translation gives CASSLGLAGQETQYF.

Here the CDR3 DNA reads TGTGCCAGCAGCTTAGGACAGGGAACTGAAGCTTTCTTT. Translation: CASSLGQGTEAFF. This rearrangement joins TRBV7-3 to TRBJ1-1; 8 bases align to TRBD1. Germline V gives CDR1 SGHTA, CDR2 FQGTGA. CDR3 size: 13 residues. V lost 2 bases and J lost 5; bases outside the gene matches: 1.

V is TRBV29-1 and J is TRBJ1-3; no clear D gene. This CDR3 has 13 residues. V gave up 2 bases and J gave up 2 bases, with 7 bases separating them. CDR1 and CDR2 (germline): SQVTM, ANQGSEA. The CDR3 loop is CSVEKGAGNTIYF. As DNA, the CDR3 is TGCAGCGTTGAAAAGGGAGCTGGAAACACCATATATTTT.

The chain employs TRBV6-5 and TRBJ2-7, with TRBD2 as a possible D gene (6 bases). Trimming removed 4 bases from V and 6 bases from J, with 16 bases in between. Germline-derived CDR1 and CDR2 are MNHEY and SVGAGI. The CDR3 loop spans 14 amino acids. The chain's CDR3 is CASSFTGTRGEQYF. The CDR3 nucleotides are TGTGCCAGCAGTTTTACCGGGACGCGGGGCGAGCAGTACTTC.

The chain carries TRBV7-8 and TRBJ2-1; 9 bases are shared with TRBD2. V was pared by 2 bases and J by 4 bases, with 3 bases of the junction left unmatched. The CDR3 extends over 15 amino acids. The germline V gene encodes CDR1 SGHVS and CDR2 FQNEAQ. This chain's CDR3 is CASSLRTSAYNEQFF. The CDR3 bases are TGTGCCAGCAGCTTACGGACTAGCGCGTACAATGAGCAGTTCTTC.

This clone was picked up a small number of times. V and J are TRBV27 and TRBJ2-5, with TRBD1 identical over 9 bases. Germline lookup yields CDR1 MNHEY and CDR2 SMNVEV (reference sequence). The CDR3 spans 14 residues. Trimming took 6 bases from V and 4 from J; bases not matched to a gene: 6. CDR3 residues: CASRPQGAGETQYF. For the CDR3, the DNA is TGTGCCAGCAGGCCACAGGGGGCCGGAGAGACCCAGTACTTC.

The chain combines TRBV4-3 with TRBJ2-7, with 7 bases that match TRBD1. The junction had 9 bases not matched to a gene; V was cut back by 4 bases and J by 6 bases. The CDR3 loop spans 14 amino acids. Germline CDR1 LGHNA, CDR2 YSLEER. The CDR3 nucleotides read TGCGCCAGCAGCCCGTCAGTCTACAGGGGCGAGCAGTACTTC. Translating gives CASSPSVYRGEQYF.

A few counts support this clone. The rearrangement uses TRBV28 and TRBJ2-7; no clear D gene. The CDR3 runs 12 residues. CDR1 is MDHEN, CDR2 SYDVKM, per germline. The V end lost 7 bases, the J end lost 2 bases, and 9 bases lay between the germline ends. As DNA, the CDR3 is TGTGCCAGCACCCATGACACCTACGAGCAGTACTTC. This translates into CASTHDTYEQYF.

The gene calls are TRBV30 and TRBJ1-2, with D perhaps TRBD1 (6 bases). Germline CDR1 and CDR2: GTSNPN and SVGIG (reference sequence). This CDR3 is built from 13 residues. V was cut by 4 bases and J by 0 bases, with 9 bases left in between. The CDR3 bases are TGTGCCTGGATGGGACAAGCTAACTATGGCTACACCTTC. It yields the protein CAWMGQANYGYTF.

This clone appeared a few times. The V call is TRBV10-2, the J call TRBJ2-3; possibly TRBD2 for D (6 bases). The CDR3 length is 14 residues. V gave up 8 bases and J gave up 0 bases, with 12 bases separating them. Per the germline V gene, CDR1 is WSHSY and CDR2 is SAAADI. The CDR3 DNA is TGCGCCAGCGGAGGGACGGTGAGCACAGATACGCAGTATTTT. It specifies CASGGTVSTDTQYF.

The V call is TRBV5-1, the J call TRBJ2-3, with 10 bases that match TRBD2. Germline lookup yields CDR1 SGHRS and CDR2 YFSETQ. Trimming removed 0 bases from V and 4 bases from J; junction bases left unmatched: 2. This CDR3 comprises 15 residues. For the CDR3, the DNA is TGCGCCAGCAGCTTGGGGCTAGCGGGAGCAGATACGCAGTATTTT. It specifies CASSLGLAGADTQYF.

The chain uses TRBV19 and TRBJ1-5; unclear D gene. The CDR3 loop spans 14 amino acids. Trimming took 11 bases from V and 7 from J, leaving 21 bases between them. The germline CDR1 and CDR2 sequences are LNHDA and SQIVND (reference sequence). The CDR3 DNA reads TGTGCCCCCGAGATATGTACGGGAGGACAGCCCCAGCATTTT. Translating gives CAPEICTGGQPQHF.

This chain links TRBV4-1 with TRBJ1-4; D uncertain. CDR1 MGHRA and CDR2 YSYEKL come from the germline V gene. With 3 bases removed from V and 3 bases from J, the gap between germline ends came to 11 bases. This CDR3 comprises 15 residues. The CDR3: CASSHDGIPNEKLFF. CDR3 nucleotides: TGCGCCAGCAGCCATGACGGGATACCTAATGAAAAACTGTTTTTT.

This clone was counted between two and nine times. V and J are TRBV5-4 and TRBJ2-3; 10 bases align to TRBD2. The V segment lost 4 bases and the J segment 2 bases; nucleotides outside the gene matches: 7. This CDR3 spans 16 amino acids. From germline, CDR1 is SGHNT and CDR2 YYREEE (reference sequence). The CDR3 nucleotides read TGTGCCAGCAGCCAGAGGACTAGCGGATACACAGATACGCAGTATTTT. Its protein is CASSQRTSGYTDTQYF. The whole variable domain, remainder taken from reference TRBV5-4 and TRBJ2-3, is ETGVTQSPTHLIKTRGQQVTLRCSSQSGHNTVSWYQQALGQGPQFIFQYYREEENGRGNFPPRFSGLQFPNYSSELNVNALELDDSALYLCASSQRTSGYTDTQYFGPGTRLTVL.

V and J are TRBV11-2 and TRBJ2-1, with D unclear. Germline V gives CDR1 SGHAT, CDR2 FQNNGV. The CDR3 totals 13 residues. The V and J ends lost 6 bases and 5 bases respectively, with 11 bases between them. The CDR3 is CASSWSSNNEQFF. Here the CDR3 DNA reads TGTGCCAGCAGTTGGAGTAGCAACAATGAGCAGTTCTTC. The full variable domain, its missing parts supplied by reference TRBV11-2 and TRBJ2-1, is EAGVAQSPRYKIIEKRQSVAFWCNPISGHATLYWYQQILGQGPKLLIQFQNNGVVDDSQLPKDRFSAERLKGVDSTLKIQPAKLEDSAVYLCASSWSSNNEQFFGPGTRLTVL.

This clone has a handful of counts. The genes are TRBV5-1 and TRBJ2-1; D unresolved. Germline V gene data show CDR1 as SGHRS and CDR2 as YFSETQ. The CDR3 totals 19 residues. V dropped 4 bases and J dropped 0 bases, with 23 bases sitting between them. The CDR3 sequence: CASSPAVVARFSSYNEQFF. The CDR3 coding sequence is TGCGCCAGCAGCCCTGCCGTGGTCGCCCGTTTCAGCTCCTACAATGAGCAGTTCTTC. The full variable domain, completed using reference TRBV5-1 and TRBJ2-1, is KAGVTQTPRYLIKTRGQQVTLSCSPISGHRSVSWYQQTPGQGLQFLFEYFSETQRNKGNFPGRFSGRQFSNSRSEMNVSTLELGDSALYLCASSPAVVARFSSYNEQFFGPGTRLTVL.

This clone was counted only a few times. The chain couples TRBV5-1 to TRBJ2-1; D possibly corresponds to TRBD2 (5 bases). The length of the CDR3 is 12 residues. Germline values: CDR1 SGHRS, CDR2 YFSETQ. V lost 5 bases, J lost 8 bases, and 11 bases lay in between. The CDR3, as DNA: TGCGCCAGCAGGAGGGATAGGGATGAGCAGTTCTTC. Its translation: CASRRDRDEQFF.

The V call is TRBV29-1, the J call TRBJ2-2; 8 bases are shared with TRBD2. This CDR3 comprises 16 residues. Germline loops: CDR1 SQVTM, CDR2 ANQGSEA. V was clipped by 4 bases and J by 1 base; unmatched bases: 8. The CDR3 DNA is TGCAGCGTTGGAGTGGCGGGAGGCGGGAACACCGGGGAGCTGTTTTTT. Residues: CSVGVAGGGNTGELFF.

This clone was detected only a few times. DNA for the CDR3: TGTGCCATCAGTGTTGGTAGCGGGGGGGAAGAGACCCAGTACTTC. This sequence encodes CAISVGSGGEETQYF. The gene calls are TRBV10-3 and TRBJ2-5; 11 bases line up with TRBD2. V shed 4 bases and J 3 bases; nucleotides not matched to a gene: 4. The CDR3 contains 15 residues. The germline V gene has CDR1 ENHRY and CDR2 SYGVKD.

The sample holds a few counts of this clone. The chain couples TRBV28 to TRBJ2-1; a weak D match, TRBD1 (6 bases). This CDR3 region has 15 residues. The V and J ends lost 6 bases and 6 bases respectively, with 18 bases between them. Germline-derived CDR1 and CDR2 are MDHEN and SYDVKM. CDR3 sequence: CASRSRGFSFNEQFF. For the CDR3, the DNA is TGTGCCAGCAGGTCAAGGGGGTTTAGCTTCAATGAGCAGTTCTTC. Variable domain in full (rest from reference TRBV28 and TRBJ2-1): DVKVTQSSRYLVKRTGEKVFLECVQDMDHENMFWYRQDPGLGLRLIYFSYDVKMKEKGDIPEGYSVSREKKERFSLILESASTNQTSMYLCASRSRGFSFNEQFFGPGTRLTVL.

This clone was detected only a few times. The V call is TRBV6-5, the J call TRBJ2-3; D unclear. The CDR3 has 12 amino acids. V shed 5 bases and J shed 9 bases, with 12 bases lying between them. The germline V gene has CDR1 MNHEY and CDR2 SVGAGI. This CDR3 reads CASSEALRTQYF. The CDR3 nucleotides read TGTGCCAGCAGTGAAGCGCTGCGGACGCAGTATTTT.

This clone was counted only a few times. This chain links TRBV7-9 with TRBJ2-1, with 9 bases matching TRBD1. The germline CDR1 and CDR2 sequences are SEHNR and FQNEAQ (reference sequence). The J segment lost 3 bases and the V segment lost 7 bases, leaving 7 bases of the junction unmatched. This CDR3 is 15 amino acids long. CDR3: CASTLGDRVYNEQFF. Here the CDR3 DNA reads TGTGCCAGCACACTGGGGGACAGGGTCTACAATGAGCAGTTCTTC.

As DNA, the CDR3 is TGTGCCAGCAGTAGGACAGGGAACACTGAAGCTTTCTTT. Translation: CASSRTGNTEAFF. The gene calls are TRBV6-5 and TRBJ1-1; 7 bases fit TRBD1. J lost 1 base, V lost 5 bases, and 1 base had no gene match. The CDR3 length is 13 residues. The V gene's germline CDR1 is MNHEY and CDR2 SVGAGI.

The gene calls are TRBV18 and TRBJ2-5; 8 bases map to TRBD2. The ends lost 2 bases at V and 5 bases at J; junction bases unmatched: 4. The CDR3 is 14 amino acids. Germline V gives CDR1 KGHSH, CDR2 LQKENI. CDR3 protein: CASSPGSGSETQYF. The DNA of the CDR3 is TGTGCCAGCTCACCAGGGAGCGGGAGTGAGACCCAGTACTTC. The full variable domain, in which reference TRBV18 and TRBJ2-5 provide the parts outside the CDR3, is NAGVMQNPRHLVRRRGQEARLRCSPMKGHSHVYWYRQLPEEGLKFMVYLQKENIIDESGMPKERFSAEFPKEGPSILRIQQVVRGDSAAYFCASSPGSGSETQYFGPGTRLLVL.